This T cell receptor (beta chain) emerged from a study of blood T cell repertoires in COVID-19. This clone was seen only once. Germline loops: CDR1 MGHRA, CDR2 YSYEKL. The CDR3 runs 16 residues. Trimming left V 1 base short and J 5 bases short, with 12 bases between. Original processing notes: Reference gene primer amplification gave estimated nucleated cell counts. The protocol was immunoSEQ multiplex PCR, while the TCRdb copy is restricted to in-frame clones and leaves out a portion. V, J and clone size are taken as reported in that table, and D and trimming were inferred from the DNA itself. This table has about 310,000 clones, roughly 91% appearing once.

The chain is built from TRBV4-1 and TRBJ1-6, with no clear D. Sequencing was performed on peripheral blood. This sequence originates from a man aged 50 to 59 with active or convalescent COVID-19. The DNA of the CDR3 is TGCGCCAGCAGCCAAGTTGGCACAGCAAATAATTCACCCCTCCACTTT. Translation gives CASSQVGTANNSPLHF.